This T cell receptor beta chain derives from a study of T cell repertoires in cytomegalovirus infection. This CDR3 comprises 16 residues. Germline V gene sequence: CDR1 SEHNR, CDR2 FQNEAQ (reference sequence). V trimming: 6 bases; J trimming: 3 bases; junction bases outside the gene matches: 11. About this clonotype: Its target is not known.

TCRdb analysed the reads with MiXCR anew, one entry per CDR3 protein. The profile shows approximately 910,000 distinct CDR3 sequences, 30% to 40% of them singletons. Study-wide results and caveats: Cumulative public TCR beta family frequency identified CMV carriers with the relevant HLA.

This sequence joins TRBV7-9 and TRBJ2-3; 8 nucleotides agree with TRBD2. This sequence originates from a human donor in good health (CMV status not recorded). Some clones in this sample may be carry-over from other donors' samples. The input for sequencing was cultured CD8+ T cells from PBMCs, taken from culture after CMV antigen stimulation. Here the CDR3 DNA reads TGTGCCAGCAGGAACGACCTAGGACTAGCTACAGATACGCAGTATTTT. This sequence encodes CASRNDLGLATDTQYF. Drawing the rest from reference TRBV7-9 and TRBJ2-3, the complete variable domain is DTGVSQNPRHKITKRGQNVTFRCDPISEHNRLYWYRQTLGQGPEFLTYFQNEAQLEKSRLLSDRFSAERPKGSFSTLEIQRTEQGDSAMYLCASRNDLGLATDTQYFGPGTRLTVL.